In its sample, the clone carrying this T cell receptor beta chain was seen once. The sample is drawn from a study of blood T cell repertoires in COVID-19. Study overall: Samples of COVID-19 (acute and convalescent) were obtained from the United States, Italy and Spain. The analysed material was cDNA or gDNA that came from T cells, B-cell-depleted T cells, or PBMCs.

CDR3 size: 15 residues. V shed 4 bases and J shed 5 bases, with 16 bases lying between them. Germline CDR1 reads SGHDT; CDR2 reads YYEEEE. As originally analysed: Amplification of reference gene primers provided the estimated nucleated cell counts. The protocol was immunoSEQ multiplex PCR, while the TCRdb copy is restricted to in-frame clones and leaves out a portion. That table furnishes V, J and clone size, whereas the DNA furnished D and trimming. This repertoire shows 70,000 to 95,000 clones, roughly four fifths found once; its top ten account for just over 20%. Sequencing input: peripheral blood. The J gene is TRBJ1-5, the V gene TRBV5-6; D is undetermined. This sequence was found in a human donor in a cohort sampled during active COVID-19. CDR3 residues: CASSRGPVRDQPQHF. In DNA form, the CDR3 reads TGTGCCAGCAGCCGCGGGCCAGTTCGCGATCAGCCCCAGCATTTT.